The rows below give T cell receptor beta chains drawn from one sample of a study of blood T cell repertoires in COVID-19. Only in-frame clones appear in the TCRdb table, and some are missing; sequencing was by immunoSEQ multiplex PCR. Altogether about 210,000 clones are present, around 84% being singletons, with the ten largest covering more than 9%. The sample was peripheral blood. The receptors shown here come from a man aged 50-60 years with active or convalescent COVID-19. The CDR3 runs from the conserved cysteine through the conserved F or W. Fields, in order: D gene, J gene, V gene, clone size, CDR3 DNA, CDR3 protein. The D gene is left open where the match is weak. Only part of the rows carry a size: once, few, many, or a class if the clone is expanded.

>NA|TRBJ1-1|TRBV2|NA
TGTGCCAGCAGGTCACAGGGGAACACTGAAGCTTTCTTT
CASRSQGNTEAFF
>NA|TRBJ1-2|TRBV4-1|once
TGCGCCAGCACCCTGGACAGTTCTAACTATGGCTACACCTTC
CASTLDSSNYGYTF
>NA|TRBJ1-2|TRBV27|NA
TGTGCCAGCAGCCCAAGCGGGGCGTCTAACTATGGCTACACCTTC
CASSPSGASNYGYTF
>NA|TRBJ1-2|TRBV6-4|NA
TGTGCCAGCAGTGACCCGGGCAGGGTGGACTATGGCTACACCTTC
CASSDPGRVDYGYTF
>NA|TRBJ2-1|TRBV7-9|NA
TGTGCCAGCAGCCCTCAACTAGGACGGGACAATGAGCAGTTCTTC
CASSPQLGRDNEQFF
>NA|TRBJ2-4|TRBV28|once
TGTGCCAGCAGTTTTGAAGATACCCGTGGAGACATTCAGTACTTC
CASSFEDTRGDIQYF
>NA|TRBJ1-1|TRBV10-3|NA
TGTGCCATCAGTGAAAACCTCCCGTCCCAGGGTAGTACTGAAGCTTTCTTT
CAISENLPSQGSTEAFF
>TRBD1|TRBJ2-3|TRBV20-1|NA
TGCAGTGCTAGTAATACCCGGGACAGGGAAAGTAGTACGCAGTATTTT
CSASNTRDRESSTQYF
>NA|TRBJ1-4|TRBV5-1|NA
TGCGCCAGCAGCTTCGGGGGGAGGACTAATGAAAAACTGTTTTTT
CASSFGGRTNEKLFF
>TRBD2|TRBJ2-1|TRBV5-1|NA
TGCGCCAGCAAGAGCGGGAGGGGCGCGGGCTACAATGAGCAGTTCTTC
CASKSGRGAGYNEQFF
>TRBD2|TRBJ2-5|TRBV2|NA
TGTGCCAGCAGTGAAGGTCTAGCGGGAGTGGGAGAGACCCAGTACTTC
CASSEGLAGVGETQYF
>TRBD2|TRBJ2-3|TRBV4-1|NA
TGCGCCAGCAGCCAACCTAGCGGGGGGCTGTCAGATACGCAGTATTTT
CASSQPSGGLSDTQYF
>NA|TRBJ1-1|TRBV20-1|NA
TGCAGTGCTAGTAGCGGCTTTATGAACACTGAAGCTTTCTTT
CSASSGFMNTEAFF
>TRBD2|TRBJ2-2|TRBV9|NA
TGTGCCAGCAGTCAAATAGCGGGGGGGCAAGGCACCGGGGAGCTGTTTTTT
CASSQIAGGQGTGELFF
>NA|TRBJ1-3|TRBV21-1|NA
TGTGCCAGCAGCAACAGACACGAACCTGGAAACACCATATATTTT
CASSNRHEPGNTIYF
>TRBD1|TRBJ1-2|TRBV28|NA
TGTGCCGGAGGTCTGCAGGGGGAAGGCTACACCTTC
CAGGLQGEGYTF
>TRBD2|TRBJ2-3|TRBV9|NA
TGTGCCAGCAGCCCCCTTGGCGGGGGGGCACAGAATACGCAGTATTTT
CASSPLGGGAQNTQYF
>NA|TRBJ1-5|TRBV7-2|few
TGTGCCAGCAGCTTGGTAGGGGCGCTCGGTCAGCCCCAGCATTTT
CASSLVGALGQPQHF
>NA|TRBJ2-1|TRBV5-1|NA
TGCGCCAGCAGCTACGACAGGGCGGGATATGAGCAGTTCTTC
CASSYDRAGYEQFF
>TRBD1|TRBJ1-2|TRBV9|once
TGTGCCAGCAGCGAGGGACAGGGGGCGCTTGGCTACACCTTC
CASSEGQGALGYTF
>NA|TRBJ2-3|TRBV9|NA
TGTGCCAGCAGCGAGGGACTGGAGGTTACAGATACGCAGTATTTT
CASSEGLEVTDTQYF
>NA|TRBJ1-2|TRBV18|NA
TGTGCCAGCTCACCAGGGGGGGCGTATGGCTACACCTTC
CASSPGGAYGYTF
>NA|TRBJ2-6|TRBV6-2/TRBV6-3|NA
TGTGCCAGCAGTTACGGTCGGGAGCCTGGGGCCAACGTCCTGACTTTC
CASSYGREPGANVLTF
>NA|TRBJ1-2|TRBV2|few
TGTGCCAGCACCCCCCGGAGGGAAGGGGATGGCTACACCTTC
CASTPRREGDGYTF
>NA|TRBJ2-7|TRBV27|NA
TGTGCCAGCAGTTTATCAGCGGAGCCAGACTACGAGCAGTACTTC
CASSLSAEPDYEQYF
>NA|TRBJ1-5|TRBV30|NA
TGTGCCTGGAGTCGGGTCGGTTTCCAGCCCCAGCATTTT
CAWSRVGFQPQHF
>NA|TRBJ2-5|TRBV5-1|NA
TGCGCCAGCAGACTCACCCCGACTAGTCGGGTAGAGACCCAGTACTTC
CASRLTPTSRVETQYF
>TRBD2|TRBJ2-5|TRBV15|NA
TGTGCCACCAGCAGAACCCTAGCGGGGCAAGAGACCCAGTACTTC
CATSRTLAGQETQYF
>NA|TRBJ2-7|TRBV11-2|NA
TGTGCCAGCAGCTTAGACGGACAGCTCTACGAGCAGTACTTC
CASSLDGQLYEQYF
>TRBD1|TRBJ2-6|TRBV6-5|NA
TGTGCCAGCAGCGCAGGGGGCGCTGGGGCCAACGTCCTGACTTTC
CASSAGGAGANVLTF
>NA|TRBJ2-2|TRBV5-1|NA
TGCGCCAGCCGACAGGTTGGTTTTACCGGGGAGCTGTTTTTT
CASRQVGFTGELFF
>NA|TRBJ2-7|TRBV5-4|NA
TGTGCCAGCCTCAAGGGAGGAGGGATCCTCTCCTACGAGCAGTACTTC
CASLKGGGILSYEQYF
>NA|TRBJ1-6|TRBV7-9|NA
TGTGCCAGCAGCCAAGGCGGGAGACCCCTCCACTTT
CASSQGGRPLHF
>NA|TRBJ2-2|TRBV6-7|NA
TGTGCCAGCAGTTTACATCCGGGGACGAACACCGGGGAGCTGTTTTTT
CASSLHPGTNTGELFF
>NA|TRBJ1-2|TRBV11-2|NA
TGTGCCAGCAGCTCACTATCAACTGACAGGAGTAACTATGGCTACACCTTC
CASSSLSTDRSNYGYTF
>NA|TRBJ1-2|TRBV4-3|NA
TGCGCCAGCAGCCCAGACGGGGAGTATGGCTACACCTTC
CASSPDGEYGYTF
>TRBD1|TRBJ2-3|TRBV27|many
TGTGCCAGCAGTCAATACAATCAGGGGGCAGCAGATACGCAGTATTTT
CASSQYNQGAADTQYF
>TRBD1|TRBJ2-7|TRBV28|NA
TGTGCCAGCAGTTTAGGGGACAGGGAGCAGTACTTC
CASSLGDREQYF
>NA|TRBJ2-3|TRBV7-8|NA
TGTGCCAGCATGTCGAGGCACGGAGGAACAGATACGCAGTATTTT
CASMSRHGGTDTQYF
>NA|TRBJ1-1|TRBV2|NA
TGTGCCAGCAGTGACGGGATCCTAGGGACTGAAGCTTTCTTT
CASSDGILGTEAFF
>NA|TRBJ1-5|TRBV10-1|NA
TGCGCCAGGGCGGGGATAACGCATCAGCCCCAGCATTTT
CARAGITHQPQHF
>NA|TRBJ1-1|TRBV19|NA
TGTGCCAGTAGTCCTCGTCACAGGTCCAGCACTGAAGCTTTCTTT
CASSPRHRSSTEAFF
>TRBD1|TRBJ1-3|TRBV7-2|NA
TGTGCCAGCAGCTTTACAGGGGCCGGCTCTGGAAACACCATATATTTT
CASSFTGAGSGNTIYF
>TRBD2|TRBJ2-7|TRBV2|NA
TGTGCCGGCAATAGCGGGAGGGCTCCTAACGAGCAGTACTTC
CAGNSGRAPNEQYF
>TRBD2|TRBJ2-1|TRBV6-8|NA
TGTGCCAGCAGTTATAAGGTGGCTAGCGGAGGCCCAAACAATGAGCAGTTCTTC
CASSYKVASGGPNNEQFF
>NA|TRBJ2-5|TRBV7-2|NA
TGTGCCAGCAGCCCCCGGGTGGGGGCCTACCAAGAGACCCAGTACTTC
CASSPRVGAYQETQYF
>NA|TRBJ1-2|TRBV7-2|few
TGTGCCAGCAGCGGGACATCGAACTATGGCTACACCTTC
CASSGTSNYGYTF
>TRBD1|TRBJ2-2|TRBV19|NA
TGTGCCGGAGGGACAGGGAGGACCGGGGAGCTGTTTTTT
CAGGTGRTGELFF
>NA|TRBJ1-4|TRBV27|NA
TGTGCCAGCAGTTACGGACACGATGAAAAACTGTTTTTT
CASSYGHDEKLFF
>TRBD2|TRBJ2-7|TRBV19|NA
TGTGCCAGTAGTATGACTAGCGGGAGTTACGAGCAGTACTTC
CASSMTSGSYEQYF
>NA|TRBJ1-1|TRBV18|NA
TGTGCCAGCTCACCTAGTGACACTGAAGCTTTCTTT
CASSPSDTEAFF
>NA|TRBJ1-2|TRBV2|NA
TGTGCCAGCTCTCAAAGAAATCAGGCCAGGGGTGGCTACACCTTC
CASSQRNQARGGYTF
>TRBD1|TRBJ1-6|TRBV10-3|NA
TGTGCCGCCGGACAGGGCAGGAATTCACCCCTCCACTTT
CAAGQGRNSPLHF
>TRBD2|TRBJ2-3|TRBV27|NA
TGTGCCAGCAGTTTATCACTAGCGGGAGGGGGCACAGATACGCAGTATTTT
CASSLSLAGGGTDTQYF
>NA|TRBJ2-1|TRBV7-8|NA
TGTGCCAGCAGCTTGAACAGAAATGAGCAGTTCTTC
CASSLNRNEQFF